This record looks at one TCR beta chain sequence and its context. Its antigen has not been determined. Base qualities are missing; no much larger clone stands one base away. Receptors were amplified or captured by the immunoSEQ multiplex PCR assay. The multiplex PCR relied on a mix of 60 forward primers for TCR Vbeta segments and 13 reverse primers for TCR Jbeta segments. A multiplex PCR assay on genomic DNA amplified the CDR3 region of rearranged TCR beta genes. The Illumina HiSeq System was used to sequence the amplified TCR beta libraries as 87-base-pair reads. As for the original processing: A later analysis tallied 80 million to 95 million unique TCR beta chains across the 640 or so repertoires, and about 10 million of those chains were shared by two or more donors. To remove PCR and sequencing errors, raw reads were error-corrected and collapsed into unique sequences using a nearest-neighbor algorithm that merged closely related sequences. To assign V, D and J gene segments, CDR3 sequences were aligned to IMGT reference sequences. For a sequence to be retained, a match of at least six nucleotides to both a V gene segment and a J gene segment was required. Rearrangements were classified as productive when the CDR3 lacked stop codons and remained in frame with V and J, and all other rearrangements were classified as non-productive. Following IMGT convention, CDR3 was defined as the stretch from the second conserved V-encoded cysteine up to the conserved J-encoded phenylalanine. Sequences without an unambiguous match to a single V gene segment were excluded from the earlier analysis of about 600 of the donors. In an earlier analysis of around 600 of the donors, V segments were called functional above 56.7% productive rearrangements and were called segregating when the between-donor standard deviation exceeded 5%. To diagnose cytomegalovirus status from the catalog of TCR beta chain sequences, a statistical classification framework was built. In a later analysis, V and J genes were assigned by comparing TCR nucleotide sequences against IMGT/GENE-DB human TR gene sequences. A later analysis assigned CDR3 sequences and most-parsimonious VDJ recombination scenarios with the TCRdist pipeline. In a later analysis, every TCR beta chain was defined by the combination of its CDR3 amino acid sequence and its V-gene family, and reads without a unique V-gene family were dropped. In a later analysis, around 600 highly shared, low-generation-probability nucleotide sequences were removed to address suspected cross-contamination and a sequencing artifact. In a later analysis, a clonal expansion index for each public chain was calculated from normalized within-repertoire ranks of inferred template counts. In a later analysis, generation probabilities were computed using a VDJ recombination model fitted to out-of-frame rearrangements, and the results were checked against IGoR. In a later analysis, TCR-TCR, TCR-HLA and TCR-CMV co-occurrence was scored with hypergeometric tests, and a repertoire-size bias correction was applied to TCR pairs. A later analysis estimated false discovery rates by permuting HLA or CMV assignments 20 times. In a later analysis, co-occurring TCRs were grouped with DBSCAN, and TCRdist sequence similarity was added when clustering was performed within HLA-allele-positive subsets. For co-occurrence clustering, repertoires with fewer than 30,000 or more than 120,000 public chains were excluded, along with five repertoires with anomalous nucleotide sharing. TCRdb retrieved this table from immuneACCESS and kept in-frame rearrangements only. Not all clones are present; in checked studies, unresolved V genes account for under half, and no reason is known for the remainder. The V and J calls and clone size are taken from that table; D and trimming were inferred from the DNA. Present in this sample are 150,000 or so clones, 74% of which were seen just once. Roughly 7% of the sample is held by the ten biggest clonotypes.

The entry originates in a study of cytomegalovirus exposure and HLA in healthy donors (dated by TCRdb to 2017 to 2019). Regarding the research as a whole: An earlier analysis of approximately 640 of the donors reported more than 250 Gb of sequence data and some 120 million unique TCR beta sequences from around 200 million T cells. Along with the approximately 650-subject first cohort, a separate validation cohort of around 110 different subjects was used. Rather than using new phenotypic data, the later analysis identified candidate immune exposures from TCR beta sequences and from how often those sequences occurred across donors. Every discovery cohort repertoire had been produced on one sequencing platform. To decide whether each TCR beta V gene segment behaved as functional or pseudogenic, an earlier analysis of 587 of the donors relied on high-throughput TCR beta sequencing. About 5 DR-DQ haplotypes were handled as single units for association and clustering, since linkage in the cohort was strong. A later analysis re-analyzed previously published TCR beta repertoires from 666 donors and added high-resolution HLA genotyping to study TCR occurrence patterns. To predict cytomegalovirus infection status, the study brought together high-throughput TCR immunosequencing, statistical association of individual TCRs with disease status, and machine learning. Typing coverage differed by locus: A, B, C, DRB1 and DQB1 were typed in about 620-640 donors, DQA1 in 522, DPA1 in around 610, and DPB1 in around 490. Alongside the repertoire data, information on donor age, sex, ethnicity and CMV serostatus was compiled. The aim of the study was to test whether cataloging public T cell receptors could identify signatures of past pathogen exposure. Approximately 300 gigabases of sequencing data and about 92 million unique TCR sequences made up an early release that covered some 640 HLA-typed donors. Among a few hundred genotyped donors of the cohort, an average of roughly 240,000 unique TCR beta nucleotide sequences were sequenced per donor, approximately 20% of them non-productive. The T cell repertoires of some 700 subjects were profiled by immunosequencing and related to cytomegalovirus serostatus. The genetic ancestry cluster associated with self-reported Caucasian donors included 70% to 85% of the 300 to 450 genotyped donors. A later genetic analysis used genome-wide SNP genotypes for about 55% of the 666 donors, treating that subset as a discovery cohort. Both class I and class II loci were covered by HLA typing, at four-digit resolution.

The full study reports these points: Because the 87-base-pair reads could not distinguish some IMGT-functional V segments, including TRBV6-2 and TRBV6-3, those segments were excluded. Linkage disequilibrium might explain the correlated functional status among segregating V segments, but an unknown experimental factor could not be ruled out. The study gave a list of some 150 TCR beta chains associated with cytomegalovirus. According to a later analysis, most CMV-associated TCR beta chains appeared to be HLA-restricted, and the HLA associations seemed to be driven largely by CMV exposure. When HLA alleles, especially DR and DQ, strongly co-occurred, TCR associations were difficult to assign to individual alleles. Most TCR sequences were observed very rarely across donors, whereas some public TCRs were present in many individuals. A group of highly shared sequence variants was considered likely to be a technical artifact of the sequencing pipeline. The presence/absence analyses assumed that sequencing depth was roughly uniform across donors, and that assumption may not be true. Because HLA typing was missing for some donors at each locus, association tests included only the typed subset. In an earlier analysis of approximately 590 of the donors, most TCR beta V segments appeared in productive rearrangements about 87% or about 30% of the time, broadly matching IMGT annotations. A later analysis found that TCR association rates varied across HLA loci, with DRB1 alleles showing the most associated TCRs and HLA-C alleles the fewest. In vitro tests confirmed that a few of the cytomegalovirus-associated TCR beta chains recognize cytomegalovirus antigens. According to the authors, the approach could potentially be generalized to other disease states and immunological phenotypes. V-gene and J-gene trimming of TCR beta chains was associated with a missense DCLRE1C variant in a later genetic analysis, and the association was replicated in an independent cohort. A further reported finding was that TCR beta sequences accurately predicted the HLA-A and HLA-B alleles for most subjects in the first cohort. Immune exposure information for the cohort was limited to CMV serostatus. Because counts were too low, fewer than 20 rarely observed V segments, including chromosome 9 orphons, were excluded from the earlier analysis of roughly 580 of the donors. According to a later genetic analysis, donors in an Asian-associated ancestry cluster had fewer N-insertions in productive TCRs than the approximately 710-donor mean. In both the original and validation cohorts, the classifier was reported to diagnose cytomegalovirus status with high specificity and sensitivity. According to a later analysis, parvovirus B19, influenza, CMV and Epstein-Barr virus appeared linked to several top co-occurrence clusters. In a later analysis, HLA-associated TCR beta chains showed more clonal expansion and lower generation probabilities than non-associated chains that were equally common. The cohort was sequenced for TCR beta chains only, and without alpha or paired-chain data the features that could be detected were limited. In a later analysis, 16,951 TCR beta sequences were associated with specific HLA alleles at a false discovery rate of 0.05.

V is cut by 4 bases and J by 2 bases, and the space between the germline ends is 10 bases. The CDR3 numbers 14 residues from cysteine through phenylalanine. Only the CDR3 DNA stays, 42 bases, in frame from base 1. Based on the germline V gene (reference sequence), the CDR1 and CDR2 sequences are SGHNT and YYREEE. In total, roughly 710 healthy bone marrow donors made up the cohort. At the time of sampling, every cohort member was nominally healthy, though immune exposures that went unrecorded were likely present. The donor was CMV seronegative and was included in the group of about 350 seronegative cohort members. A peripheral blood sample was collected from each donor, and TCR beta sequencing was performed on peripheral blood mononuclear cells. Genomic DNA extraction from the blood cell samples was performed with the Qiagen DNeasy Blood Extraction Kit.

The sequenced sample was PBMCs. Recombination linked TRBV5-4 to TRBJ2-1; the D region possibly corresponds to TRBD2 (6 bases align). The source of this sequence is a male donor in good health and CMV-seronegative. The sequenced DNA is TGTGCCAGCAGCCGGGACTTAACCTACAATGAGCAGTTCTTC. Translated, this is CASSRDLTYNEQFF.